The T cell receptor (beta chain) described here comes from a study of tumor-infiltrating lymphocytes in primary liver carcinoma. On the study more broadly: All patients, whether men or women, fell within 30 to 69 years of age.

CDR3 size: 13 residues. The germline CDR1 and CDR2 sequences are ENHRY and SYGVKD. On this clonotype: Germline is not matched at one junction end, which may reflect a read error.

From around 520 ng of total RNA, TCR beta-specific cDNA was reverse-transcribed using a constant-region primer. Construction of TCR beta libraries relied on three successive nested multiplex PCR rounds employing slightly modified ARM-PCR. Each of the first two PCR rounds ran approximately 11 cycles with TRBV1-TRBV30 forward and C-beta reverse primers. A single record per CDR3 protein comes from TCRdb applying MiXCR to the multiplex PCR reads. The data show approximately 120,000 distinct CDR3 sequences, under 65% seen once. Without any cell sorting, 20-30 mg of bulk tissue yielded co-extracted RNA and DNA. Tumor regions sampled: superior, inferior, left, right poles, and centre. Each tumor sample had over 80% viable tumor cells.

The gene calls are TRBV10-3 and TRBJ1-2; no reliable D call. Sequencing was performed on liver tumor tissue from sampling region 3. Noted subset: tumor region T3, left-lateral pole. The receptor was derived from a woman in her sixties with primary liver carcinoma and hepatitis B virus infection. In DNA form, the CDR3 reads TGTGCCTTCAGTGAGAAGAGCGGCTATGGCTACACCTTC. Amino acids: CAFSEKSGYGYTF.